The entry that follows covers one T cell receptor beta chain sequence. This clonotype showed up just a few times. Its cognate antigen has yet to be identified. Base qualities are not provided; no much larger clone lies one nucleotide away. These data are taken from a study of T cell repertoires in cytomegalovirus infection (dated by TCRdb to the late 2010s). About the investigation overall: Recently identified HLA-C-restricted CMV epitopes, whose presentation resists viral immunomodulation, were targeted by peptide stimulations together with well-studied HLA-B-restricted epitopes. Donor HLA type was relevant to the analysis, because carriage of CMV infection together with the matching HLA type was indicated by public TCR beta signatures. Results and caveats for the whole study, not just this receptor: Cumulative frequency of public TCR beta family members discriminated carriers of CMV infection plus the relevant HLA type in this cohort and an independent 352-donor cohort. In the ex vivo response, HLA-C-restricted CMV-specific TCR beta clonotypes were dominant, and in two of eight donors the single most frequent clonotype came from this HLA-C-restricted group.

The sample's treatment or condition label, in plain terms: in vitro stimulation with specific CMV peptide epitopes to enrich CMV-specific T cells. Sequencing was carried out with an Illumina HiSeq 1500. TCRdb passed the public sequencing reads through fastp at Q25 and MiXCR, retaining productive beta sequences. Every CDR3 protein is listed once, alongside the most common genes and DNA of its rows. Present in this sample are roughly 860,000 distinct CDR3 sequences, approximately 29% of which were seen just once. The ten largest account for 9.5% to 15% of the sample. The CDR3 spans 15 residues, from the cysteine through the phenylalanine. Only the CDR3 part of the read is kept: 45 bases, read in frame from the first base. A distance of 10 bases separates the germline ends of V and J, which lose 0 bases and 1 base respectively. From a lookup of the germline V gene, CDR1 and CDR2 are SGHDT and YYEEEE.

In this chain, TRBV5-6 is recombined with TRBJ1-1; the D gene is possibly TRBD1, with 5 bases matching. Sequencing was performed on cultured CD8+ T cells from PBMCs, taken from culture after CMV antigen stimulation. The sequence came from a human donor in good health (CMV status not recorded). Some clones in this sample may be carry-over from other donors' samples. The nucleotide sequence reads TGTGCCAGCAGCTTGGATGTAGGGGCGAACACTGAAGCTTTCTTT. It codes for CASSLDVGANTEAFF.